This T cell receptor beta chain was documented in a study of cytomegalovirus exposure and HLA in healthy donors. General observations from the study: Earlier findings revealed that most TCR beta V segments proved productive either about 87% or about 30% of the time. The listing of 150 or so TCR beta chains classed them as cytomegalovirus-associated. CMV antigen specificity was confirmed in vitro for three CMV-associated chains. Sequencing depth across donors, presence/absence analyses assumed, was roughly uniform.

Use of 60 Vbeta and 13 Jbeta primers characterized the PCR. The data were produced by immunoSEQ multiplex PCR, yet TCRdb's version contains in-frame clones alone and is incomplete. The sample includes fewer than 200,000 clones, 75% to 85% of them seen just once. On this clone itself: Its antigen is undetermined.

Trimming took 6 bases from V and 1 from J, leaving 18 bases between them. The germline V gene has CDR1 MGHDK and CDR2 SYGVNS. The CDR3 is made up of 16 amino acids. J is TRBJ1-1 and V is TRBV25-1, with D perhaps TRBD1 (6 bases). Sequencing input: PBMCs. The clonotype originates from a male donor in good health and CMV-seropositive. The CDR3 loop reads CASSSFRTAANTEAFF. For the CDR3, the DNA is TGTGCCAGCAGCTCCTTTCGGACAGCGGCGAACACTGAAGCTTTCTTT.